This T cell receptor (beta chain) came from a study of PD-L1 blockade in urothelial cancer. TCRdb's table, derived via immunoSEQ multiplex PCR, lists solely in-frame clones and lacks some. The repertoire has 35,000 to 45,000 clones, roughly 82% of them found once; the top ten carry approximately 3.5%. Germline CDR1 is SNHLY and CDR2 is FYNNEI. This CDR3 is 13 amino acids long. The ends lost 9 bases at V and 4 bases at J; junction bases unmatched: 6. On this clone: The antigen is not known.

Study results and caveats: A pretreatment blood TCR clonality that fell below the median predicted better progression-free and overall survival.

The clonotype was recovered from a man in his sixties or seventies with urothelial cancer. The chain employs TRBV2 and TRBJ1-1, with 9 bases identical to TRBD1. Sequences were derived from PBMCs, sampled around atezolizumab (anti-PD-L1) treatment. The chain's CDR3 is CASYRGLGTEAFF. The DNA for the CDR3 is TGTGCCAGTTACAGGGGGCTTGGCACTGAAGCTTTCTTT.